The rows below give T cell receptor beta chains drawn from one sample of a study of Graves' ophthalmopathy and Graves' hyperthyroidism. Each CDR3 protein gets one entry after TCRdb re-called the multiplex PCR reads with MiXCR. This repertoire shows more than 300,000 distinct CDR3 sequences, about 15% found once; its top ten account for roughly 2.4%. The sequenced material came from peripheral blood. These receptors were obtained from an adult woman with stable Graves' hyperthyroidism. CDR3s include the opening cysteine and the closing phenylalanine or tryptophan. A D gene is named only where the DNA matches it firmly. For some rows the clone size is stated as once, few or many, or as a class when expanded; others skip it.

j_gene: TRBJ2-5; d_gene: TRBD1; v_gene: TRBV18; abundance: many; CDR3nt: TGTGCCAGCTCACCGCACAGGGGGCAAGAGACCCAGTACTTC; CDR3aa: CASSPHRGQETQYF
j_gene: TRBJ1-6; d_gene: TRBD1; v_gene: TRBV7-9; abundance: many; CDR3nt: TGTGCCAGCAGCTCGACAGGGCCTAATTCACCCCTCCACTTT; CDR3aa: CASSSTGPNSPLHF
j_gene: TRBJ2-6; d_gene: -; v_gene: TRBV6-5; abundance: many; CDR3nt: TGTGCCAGCAGTTACGGAGAGGCTGGGGCCAACGTCCTGACTTTC; CDR3aa: CASSYGEAGANVLTF
j_gene: TRBJ1-1; d_gene: -; v_gene: TRBV12-5; abundance: many; CDR3nt: TGTGCTAGTGGTTTGGTACTGCAAGGGCCTGAAGCTTTCTTT; CDR3aa: CASGLVLQGPEAFF
j_gene: TRBJ1-2; d_gene: TRBD1; v_gene: TRBV27; abundance: many; CDR3nt: TGTGCCAGCAGGTCGACAGGGCAGATTAACTATGGCTACACCTTC; CDR3aa: CASRSTGQINYGYTF
j_gene: TRBJ2-2; d_gene: -; v_gene: TRBV7-9; abundance: many; CDR3nt: TGTGCCAGCAACAGGGCCCTGGGGAACACCGGGGAGCTGTTTTTT; CDR3aa: CASNRALGNTGELFF
j_gene: TRBJ1-1; d_gene: -; v_gene: TRBV30; abundance: many; CDR3nt: TGTGCCTGGAGTGTCAACAGGAACTTGAACACTGAAGCTTTCTTT; CDR3aa: CAWSVNRNLNTEAFF
j_gene: TRBJ2-2; d_gene: -; v_gene: TRBV3-1; abundance: many; CDR3nt: TGTGCCAGCAGCCACAGGGGCGTTGGCGGGGAGCTGTTTTTT; CDR3aa: CASSHRGVGGELFF
j_gene: TRBJ1-1; d_gene: -; v_gene: TRBV20-1; abundance: many; CDR3nt: TGCAGTGCTAGAGAGAACACTGAAGCTTTCTTT; CDR3aa: CSARENTEAFF
j_gene: TRBJ2-7; d_gene: -; v_gene: TRBV20-1; abundance: many; CDR3nt: TGCAGTGCCCAGTCCCACCACGAGCAGTACTTC; CDR3aa: CSAQSHHEQYF
j_gene: TRBJ2-5; d_gene: -; v_gene: TRBV27; abundance: many; CDR3nt: TGTGCCAGCAGCCGCTTGGGGGACCAAGAGACCCAGTACTTC; CDR3aa: CASSRLGDQETQYF
j_gene: TRBJ1-5; d_gene: -; v_gene: TRBV12-3/TRBV12-4; abundance: -; CDR3nt: TGTGCCAGCAGGGTACAGGGTTTCAATCAGCCCCAGCATTTT; CDR3aa: CASRVQGFNQPQHF
j_gene: TRBJ1-5; d_gene: -; v_gene: TRBV7-8; abundance: many; CDR3nt: TGTGCCAGCAGCTTAATCAACAATCAGCCCCAGCATTTT; CDR3aa: CASSLINNQPQHF
j_gene: TRBJ1-1; d_gene: -; v_gene: TRBV12-3/TRBV12-4; abundance: many; CDR3nt: TGTGCCAGCAGTCCTAATATGAAGAACACTGAAGCTTTCTTT; CDR3aa: CASSPNMKNTEAFF
j_gene: TRBJ2-7; d_gene: -; v_gene: TRBV6-5; abundance: -; CDR3nt: TGTGCCAGCAGTTTTAGGGGGGGCGAGGGATACGAGCAGTACTTC; CDR3aa: CASSFRGGEGYEQYF